This T cell receptor beta chain was sequenced in a study of response to subunit inactivated influenza vaccine. Study results and caveats: Authors suggested that a seasonal influenza vaccination recruits few new T cells each time.

Regarding this clonotype: Its antigen is not identified.

In TCRdb, the RT-PCR reads were re-called with MiXCR into one record per CDR3 protein. Among around 850,000 distinct CDR3 sequences, approximately 17% were seen once, and the ten largest hold 11%. This clonotype was sampled from a man in his forties or fifties who received an inactivated influenza vaccine. The sequencing here drew on PBMCs from blood, taken about 5 days after vaccination.

CDR3 nucleotide sequence: TGCGCCAGCAGCTTTCTTAACCTAGGTCTCGATGAAAAACTGTTTTTT. It yields the protein CASSFLNLGLDEKLFF. The chain joins TRBV5-1 to TRBJ1-4; no clear D. Trimming shortened V by 2 bases and J by 6 bases, and 17 bases separated the two germline ends. In germline, CDR1 is SGHRS, CDR2 YFSETQ. The CDR3 loop spans 16 amino acids.